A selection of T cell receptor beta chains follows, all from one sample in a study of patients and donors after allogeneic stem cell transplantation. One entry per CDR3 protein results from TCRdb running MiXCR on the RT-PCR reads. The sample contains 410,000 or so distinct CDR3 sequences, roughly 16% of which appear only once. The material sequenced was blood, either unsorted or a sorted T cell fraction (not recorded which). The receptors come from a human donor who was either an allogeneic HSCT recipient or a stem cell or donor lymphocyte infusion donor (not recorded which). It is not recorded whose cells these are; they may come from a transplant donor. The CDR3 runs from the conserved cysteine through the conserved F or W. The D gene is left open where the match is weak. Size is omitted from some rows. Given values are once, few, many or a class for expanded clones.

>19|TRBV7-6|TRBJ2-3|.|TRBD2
CASSFPSGDYEGGTDTQYF
TGTGCCAGCAGCTTTCCTAGCGGGGACTACGAGGGGGGCACAGATACGCAGTATTTT
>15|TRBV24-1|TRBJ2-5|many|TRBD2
CATSDLSGSRETQYF
TGTGCCACCAGTGACCTTAGCGGGAGCAGAGAGACCCAGTACTTC
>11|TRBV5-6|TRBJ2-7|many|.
CASSLASEQYF
TGTGCCAGCAGCTTAGCTAGCGAGCAGTACTTC
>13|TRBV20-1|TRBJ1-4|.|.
CSASGARGEKLFF
TGCAGTGCCTCCGGGGCCCGAGGGGAAAAACTGTTTTTT
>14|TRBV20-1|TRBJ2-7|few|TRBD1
CSARAGTGSHEQYF
TGCAGTGCTAGGGCCGGGACAGGGTCCCACGAGCAGTACTTC
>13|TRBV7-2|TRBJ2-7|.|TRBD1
CASSETGVYEQYF
TGTGCCAGCAGCGAGACAGGGGTCTACGAGCAGTACTTC
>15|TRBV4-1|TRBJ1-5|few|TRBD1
CASSQGQGGNQPQHF
TGCGCCAGCAGCCAAGGACAGGGGGGCAATCAGCCCCAGCATTTT
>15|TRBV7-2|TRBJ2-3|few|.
CASSLAGAGTDTQYF
TGTGCCAGCAGCTTAGCAGGGGCTGGCACAGATACGCAGTATTTT
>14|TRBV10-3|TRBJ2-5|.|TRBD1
CAIKGQGSWETQYF
TGTGCCATCAAAGGACAGGGTAGTTGGGAGACCCAGTACTTC
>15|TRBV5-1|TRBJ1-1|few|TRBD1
CASSRGDRSNTEAFF
TGCGCCAGCAGCCGAGGGGACAGGTCGAACACTGAAGCTTTCTTT